This entry features one TCR beta chain sequence. The antigen is not known. This entry is derived from a study of blood T cells in healthy people across ages. Study outcomes and limitations: Diversity of TCR beta per million T cells declined in a roughly linear way with age.

J gave up 3 bases and V 6 bases, and 9 bases lay outside the gene matches. Germline V gene data show CDR1 as DFQATT and CDR2 as SNEGSKA (reference sequence). CDR3 length: 16 amino acids. Primers used in a second PCR of about 7 to 11 cycles were a sample-barcoded 5' primer and a J-beta primer mix. Every cDNA was tagged by a template-switch adaptor with 12 random nucleotides. TCRdb re-analysed the 5' RACE reads in MiXCR, keeping a single row per CDR3 protein. This sample has roughly 1,500,000 distinct CDR3 sequences, with around 42% found just once. The chain is built from TRBV20-1 and TRBJ2-1; 12 bases map to TRBD2. The sequencing sample was made of blood. The TCR sequence derives from a woman between 18 and 30 years old in good health. The CDR3 DNA reads TGCAGTGCGCCCACCAGGACTAGCGGGAACTACAATGAGCAGTTCTTC. It specifies CSAPTRTSGNYNEQFF.